This entry is about one TCR beta chain. Its matching antigen is unknown. This record comes from a study of T cell clones after liver transplantation. At the level of the study: Immunosuppression withdrawal was tried within 2 years after liver transplantation in this trial. Apart from three HCV-positive recipients, transplants were for non-autoimmune, non-viral reasons.

CDR3 length: 15 residues. CDR1 SNHLY and CDR2 FYNNEI come from the germline V gene. Trimming removed 8 bases from V and 6 bases from J; junction bases left unmatched: 13. Study findings and constraints: Conclusions were preliminary, with small, heterogeneous patient groups.

Profiled with immunoSEQ multiplex PCR; TCRdb holds only in-frame clones, not every one. Of some 75,000 clones listed, 80% were seen once; the top ten hold 0.45% to 0.65%. J is TRBJ2-5 and V is TRBV2, with TRBD1 matching 9 bases. The clonotype was recovered from a human donor who received a liver transplant. The sequenced sample was CD4+ T cells from blood, obtained before liver transplant. The CDR3 protein is CASERDREASKTQYF. In DNA, the CDR3 is TGTGCCAGCGAAAGGGACAGGGAGGCGTCGAAGACCCAGTACTTC.